The rows below give T cell receptor beta chains drawn from one sample of a study of blood T cell repertoires in COVID-19. The assay was immunoSEQ multiplex PCR, and TCRdb's table has in-frame clones only and misses some. The sample gives 90,000 to 150,000 clones, about 90% of which show up once; 7.9% is in the top ten. Sequenced: peripheral blood. All receptors come from a man between 65 and 85 years old who had recovered from COVID-19. The CDR3 runs from the conserved cysteine through the conserved F or W. A D gene is named only where the DNA matches it firmly. Expanded clones are given a class, and other clones once, few, many or no size at all.

V	J	D	length	size	CDR3	DNA
TRBV5-5	TRBJ2-1	TRBD1	13	.	CASSPRTGPEQFF	TGTGCCAGCAGCCCGCGGACAGGCCCTGAGCAGTTCTTC
TRBV30	TRBJ1-6	.	16	.	CAWSVRRRSYNSPLHF	TGTGCCTGGAGTGTACGGCGGCGCTCCTATAATTCACCCCTCCACTTT
TRBV27	TRBJ2-1	.	14	.	CASSKRQESNEQFF	TGTGCCAGCAGCAAGAGACAGGAGAGCAATGAGCAGTTCTTC
TRBV4-2	TRBJ2-1	.	17	.	CASSHPGIASSYNEQFF	TGTGCCAGCAGCCATCCCGGGATAGCAAGCTCCTACAATGAGCAGTTCTTC
TRBV5-4	TRBJ2-3	.	15	.	CAAASETSSTDTQYF	TGTGCCGCGGCTAGCGAAACTTCTAGCACAGATACGCAGTATTTT
TRBV2	TRBJ1-5	.	15	.	CASNRDTYSNQPQHF	TGTGCCAGCAACCGAGACACTTATAGCAATCAGCCCCAGCATTTT
TRBV6-6	TRBJ2-4	.	14	.	CASSYQERENIQYF	TGTGCCAGCAGTTACCAGGAGAGGGAAAACATTCAGTACTTC
TRBV7-9	TRBJ1-2	.	14	.	CASSASRGWYGYTF	TGTGCCAGCAGCGCATCTCGGGGATGGTATGGCTACACCTTC
TRBV4-3	TRBJ2-3	.	16	.	CASSQAFGGTTDTQYF	TGCGCCAGCAGCCAAGCGTTCGGCGGCACCACAGATACGCAGTATTTT
TRBV7-3	TRBJ2-3	.	14	.	CASSLGLAKDTQYF	TGTGCCAGCAGCTTAGGGCTAGCAAAAGATACGCAGTATTTT
TRBV7-8	TRBJ2-1	TRBD1	14	.	CASSPGTGTNEQFF	TGTGCCAGCAGCCCAGGGACAGGGACCAATGAGCAGTTCTTC
TRBV6-5	TRBJ1-2	.	13	.	CASIAGHYGGYTF	TGTGCCAGCATCGCAGGGCACTACGGTGGCTACACCTTC
TRBV4-2	TRBJ1-3	.	15	.	CASSQAVFSGNTIYF	TGTGCCAGCAGCCAAGCGGTGTTCTCTGGAAACACCATATATTTT
TRBV5-1	TRBJ2-5	.	13	once	CASSYPGEETQYF	TGCGCCAGCAGTTACCCAGGGGAAGAGACCCAGTACTTC
TRBV3-1/TRBV3-2	TRBJ2-1	.	11	.	CASSLGYEQFF	TGTGCCAGCAGCCTCGGGTATGAGCAGTTCTTC
TRBV3-1/TRBV3-2	TRBJ1-2	TRBD1	16	.	CASSQDHQGAYYGYTF	TGTGCCAGCAGCCAAGATCATCAGGGGGCTTACTATGGCTACACCTTC
TRBV5-8	TRBJ2-1	TRBD1	14	few	CASSFRQGYNEQFF	TGTGCCAGCAGCTTTCGACAGGGTTACAATGAGCAGTTCTTC
TRBV19	TRBJ2-1	TRBD1	14	.	CASSIGRDRGQQFF	TGTGCCAGTAGTATAGGGAGGGACAGGGGGCAGCAGTTCTTC
TRBV7-9	TRBJ2-3	.	15	.	CASSLGTFALDTQYF	TGTGCCAGCAGCCTGGGGACTTTTGCTTTAGATACGCAGTATTTT
TRBV7-3	TRBJ1-6	TRBD1	13	.	CASSLKGGSPLHF	TGTGCCAGCAGCTTAAAAGGGGGCTCACCCCTCCACTTT
TRBV6-1	TRBJ2-1	TRBD1	14	.	CASSEGTGSDEQFF	TGTGCCAGCAGTGAAGGGACAGGGAGTGATGAGCAGTTCTTC
TRBV7-2	TRBJ2-5	.	13	.	CASSKGGGETQYF	TGTGCCAGCAGCAAAGGGGGGGGAGAGACCCAGTACTTC
TRBV9	TRBJ1-2	TRBD1	15	.	CASSPPGQGNYGYTF	TGTGCCAGCAGCCCACCGGGACAGGGGAACTATGGCTACACCTTC
TRBV5-1	TRBJ1-6	.	16	.	CASSLGRDNFNSPLHF	TGCGCCAGCAGCTTGGGCAGGGACAACTTTAATTCACCCCTCCACTTT
TRBV6-4	TRBJ2-2	TRBD2	18	.	CASSDSETSGGATGELFF	TGTGCCAGCAGTGACTCTGAAACTAGCGGGGGGGCAACCGGGGAGCTGTTTTTT
TRBV28	TRBJ1-2	.	13	.	CASSFRGGQGYTF	TGTGCCAGCAGTTTCCGGGGAGGGCAGGGCTACACCTTC
TRBV6-5	TRBJ2-4	.	14	.	CASSYSTAKNIQYF	TGTGCCAGCAGTTACTCGACTGCCAAAAACATTCAGTACTTC
TRBV2	TRBJ2-3	.	13	few	CASRPGYTDTQYF	TGTGCCAGCAGGCCGGGATACACAGATACGCAGTATTTT
TRBV19	TRBJ2-7	TRBD1	15	few	CASSKGQGGTYEQYF	TGTGCCAGTTCCAAGGGACAGGGGGGAACTTACGAGCAGTACTTC
TRBV5-1	TRBJ2-5	.	14	once	CASSRLGGTETQYF	TGCGCCAGCAGCCGTTTGGGGGGAACAGAGACCCAGTACTTC
TRBV28	TRBJ1-6	TRBD1	14	few	CASIRTGGNSPLHF	TGTGCCAGCATTAGGACAGGGGGTAATTCACCCCTCCACTTT
TRBV7-2	TRBJ1-3	.	14	.	CASSLGGSSNTIYF	TGTGCCAGCAGCTTAGGGGGTTCTAGCAACACCATATATTTT
TRBV9	TRBJ2-5	TRBD1	15	.	CASSAGQGMGETQYF	TGTGCCAGCAGCGCCGGACAGGGGATGGGAGAGACCCAGTACTTC
TRBV18	TRBJ2-6	TRBD1	17	.	CASSPPGQLSGANVLTF	TGTGCCAGCTCACCCCCGGGACAGCTCTCTGGGGCCAACGTCCTGACTTTC
TRBV5-1	TRBJ1-4	.	14	.	CASQTGTSGEKLFF	TGCGCCAGCCAAACAGGAACTTCGGGTGAAAAACTGTTTTTT
TRBV6-5	TRBJ2-3	.	15	.	CASSLGAWGTDTQYF	TGTGCCAGCAGTTTAGGGGCCTGGGGCACAGATACGCAGTATTTT
TRBV7-8	TRBJ1-5	TRBD1	14	few	CASSLGQGHQPQHF	TGTGCCAGCAGCTTGGGACAGGGGCATCAGCCCCAGCATTTT
TRBV25-1	TRBJ1-2	.	15	few	CASSDRNSGFYGYTF	TGTGCCAGCAGTGACCGGAATTCAGGGTTCTATGGCTACACCTTC
TRBV29-1	TRBJ2-7	.	14	.	CSVFDRTNSYEQYF	TGCAGCGTCTTCGACAGGACGAACTCCTACGAGCAGTACTTC
TRBV28	TRBJ2-5	TRBD2	14	.	CASSPRTSDVTQYF	TGTGCCAGCAGTCCGCGGACTAGTGACGTGACCCAGTACTTC